These 22 T cell receptor beta chains came from one sample sequenced in a study of T cell repertoires in cytomegalovirus infection. TCRdb used MiXCR to reprocess the reads, holding one entry per CDR3 protein. The sample has about 490,000 distinct CDR3 sequences; 11% are singletons. Sequenced sample: PBMCs. Receptors originate from a human donor in good health (CMV status not recorded). Some clones in this sample may be carry-over from other donors' samples.

In its sample, this clonotype was seen many times. The chain employs TRBV2 and TRBJ1-2; D gene uncertain. CDR3 size: 12 residues. The V gene lost 3 bases and the J gene lost 5 bases, with 7 bases spanning the gap. CDR1 SNHLY and CDR2 FYNNEI come from the germline V gene. For the CDR3, the DNA is TGTGCCAGCAGTGAGGCGGGTTATGGCTACACCTTC. Translating it yields CASSEAGYGYTF.

V and J are TRBV20-1 and TRBJ2-3; D tentatively fits TRBD1 or TRBD2 (7 bases each). CDR1 is DFQATT and CDR2 is SNEGSKA in the germline V gene (reference sequence). V lost 6 bases to trimming and J lost 2 bases, with 15 bases between them. The CDR3 covers 14 residues. CDR3 coding DNA: TGCAGTGCCCCAGGGGGGGGTACCACAGATACGCAGTATTTT. Amino acids: CSAPGGGTTDTQYF.

The chain carries TRBV7-9 and TRBJ2-2; TRBD1 matches 8 bases. Germline V CDR1 and CDR2: SEHNR, FQNEAQ (reference sequence). The V segment lost 2 bases and the J segment 5 bases; nucleotides outside the gene matches: 10. The CDR3 length is 17 residues. The CDR3 DNA reads TGTGCCAGCAGCTTAAACCCGGACAGGGTGGTGACCGGGGAGCTGTTTTTT. As protein: CASSLNPDRVVTGELFF.

The chain has TRBV7-3 and TRBJ2-1, with 15 bases that match TRBD2. The CDR3 has 15 residues. Per the germline V gene, CDR1 is SGHTA and CDR2 is FQGTGA. With V trimmed by 5 bases and J by 6 bases, 2 bases remained unmatched. The CDR3 region is CASSGLAGGFNEQFF. The CDR3 coding sequence is TGTGCCAGCAGCGGACTAGCGGGGGGGTTCAATGAGCAGTTCTTC.

The chain's CDR3 is CASSSLSRSAGAGELFF. CDR3 DNA: TGTGCCAGCAGCTCCCTAAGTCGTTCAGCAGGAGCCGGGGAGCTGTTTTTT. This chain joins TRBV7-2 and TRBJ2-2; D gene unclear. This CDR3 contains 17 residues. The V and J ends lost 4 bases and 6 bases respectively, with 21 bases between them. In germline, CDR1 is SGHTA, CDR2 FQGNSA.

This clonotype was observed at least ten times. V usage is TRBV19 and J usage is TRBJ2-5; D gene ambiguous. Trimming took off 3 bases at V and 2 bases at J, with 10 bases between the two ends. The CDR3 has 14 amino acids. Germline V gene sequence: CDR1 LNHDA, CDR2 SQIVND (reference sequence). CDR3 nucleotides: TGTGCCAGTAGTATTGCCGCGACGCAAGAGACCCAGTACTTC. Its protein is CASSIAATQETQYF.

This clonotype was recorded at least ten times. This chain uses TRBV12-3 or TRBV12-4 with TRBJ2-1, with D possibly TRBD1 on 5 matching bases. The CDR3 extends over 14 amino acids. With 3 bases removed from V and 5 bases from J, the gap between germline ends came to 11 bases. CDR3 DNA: TGTGCCAGCAGTTTTCCAGGGAATCACAATGAGCAGTTCTTC. It codes for CASSFPGNHNEQFF.

This clonotype appeared many times. The chain links TRBV11-2 to TRBJ2-1, with D possibly matching TRBD2 (6 bases). This CDR3 comprises 15 residues. Germline CDR1 is SGHAT and CDR2 is FQNNGV. With 0 bases removed from V and 3 bases from J, the gap between germline ends came to 9 bases. CDR3 in amino acids: CASSLEGGNYNEQFF. CDR3 sequence (DNA): TGTGCCAGCAGCTTAGAGGGAGGAAACTACAATGAGCAGTTCTTC. Drawing the rest from reference TRBV11-2 and TRBJ2-1, the complete variable domain is EAGVAQSPRYKIIEKRQSVAFWCNPISGHATLYWYQQILGQGPKLLIQFQNNGVVDDSQLPKDRFSAERLKGVDSTLKIQPAKLEDSAVYLCASSLEGGNYNEQFFGPGTRLTVL.

This clonotype was observed a handful of times. CDR3 amino acids: CASLGPMNTEAFF. Written as DNA, the CDR3 is TGCGCCAGCCTGGGACCGATGAACACTGAAGCTTTCTTT. V usage is TRBV5-1 and J usage is TRBJ1-1; maybe TRBD1 (5 bases). V was pared by 7 bases and J by 0 bases, with 10 bases between. The CDR3 loop spans 13 amino acids. Germline CDR1 is SGHRS and CDR2 is YFSETQ.

This clonotype was detected ten times or more. This chain connects TRBV6-2 or TRBV6-3 to TRBJ2-6, with 11 bases aligning to TRBD2. CDR1 is MNHEY, CDR2 SVGEGT, per germline. The CDR3 is 17 residues long. The V gene end was trimmed by 3 bases and the J gene end by 1 base; junction bases not matched to a gene: 2. In DNA, the CDR3 is TGTGCCAGCAGTTATGGGACTAGCGGTTCTGGGGCCAACGTCCTGACTTTC. It yields the protein CASSYGTSGSGANVLTF.

At least ten counts were recorded for this clonotype. The genes are TRBV19 and TRBJ1-5, with 10 bases identical to TRBD1. The germline CDR1 and CDR2 sequences are LNHDA and SQIVND (reference sequence). Trimming removed 5 bases from V and 4 bases from J; junction bases left unmatched: 14. The CDR3 has 18 amino acids. The CDR3 bases are TGTGCCAGTAGTTCCAGGGACAGGGGAGGTATATGGAATCAGCCCCAGCATTTT. It encodes CASSSRDRGGIWNQPQHF.

This clonotype was counted ten times or more. The chain combines TRBV12-3 or TRBV12-4 with TRBJ1-2; D not resolved. The CDR3 is 13 residues long. Trimming shortened V by 7 bases and J by 2 bases, and 11 bases separated the two germline ends. CDR3 nucleotide sequence: TGTGCCAGCACTGGACGGGAGAACTATGGCTACACCTTC. Translating gives CASTGRENYGYTF.

The chain combines TRBV14 with TRBJ2-1, with D perhaps matching TRBD2 (5 bases). The CDR3 totals 16 residues. Germline V gives CDR1 SGHDN, CDR2 FVKESK. Trimming shortened V by 5 bases and J by 3 bases, and 17 bases separated the two germline ends. This CDR3 is CASSARLLVGYNEQFF. The DNA for the CDR3 is TGTGCCAGCAGCGCAAGACTACTCGTCGGCTACAATGAGCAGTTCTTC.

This clonotype was counted ten times or more. This chain uses TRBV6-2 or TRBV6-3 with TRBJ1-4, with D uncertain. The CDR3 spans 14 residues. Trimming removed 6 bases from V and 0 bases from J, with 8 bases in between. Germline V gives CDR1 MNHEY, CDR2 SVGEGT. The CDR3 protein is CASSRIATNEKLFF. Here the CDR3 DNA reads TGTGCCAGCAGCCGGATTGCAACTAATGAAAAACTGTTTTTT.

The table lists this clonotype with many counts. The chain recombines TRBV7-9 with TRBJ2-2, with a possible D match to TRBD2 (6 bases). Germline V gene sequence: CDR1 SEHNR, CDR2 FQNEAQ (reference sequence). Deletions cut 8 bases from V and 3 bases from J, with 19 bases between. The CDR3 is made up of 16 amino acids. CDR3 in DNA: TGTGCCAGCGAAGGGACCGGGAGCCCCGACACCGGGGAGCTGTTTTTT. This sequence encodes CASEGTGSPDTGELFF.

The rearrangement links TRBV6-5 to TRBJ2-1; D tentatively fits TRBD1 or TRBD2 (6 bases each). Germline V gene data show CDR1 as MNHEY and CDR2 as SVGAGI. This CDR3 is 14 amino acids long. Trimming left V 2 bases short and J 12 bases short, with 17 bases between. Here the CDR3 reads CASSYGQGPRGQFF. The CDR3, as DNA: TGTGCCAGCAGTTACGGGCAGGGGCCGCGGGGGCAGTTCTTC.

The V and J genes are TRBV19 and TRBJ1-2; maybe TRBD1 (6 bases). The germline CDR1 and CDR2 sequences are LNHDA and SQIVND (reference sequence). V was shortened by 7 bases and J by 7 bases, with 16 bases between the two germline ends. This CDR3 has 13 amino acids. CDR3 in amino acids: CASNPGAIRGYTF. The CDR3 DNA reads as TGTGCCAGTAATCCGGGGGCAATCCGTGGCTACACCTTC. The full variable domain, in which reference TRBV19 and TRBJ1-2 provide the parts outside the CDR3, is DGGITQSPKYLFRKEGQNVTLSCEQNLNHDAMYWYRQDPGQGLRLIYYSQIVNDFQKGDIAEGYSVSREKKESFPLTVTSAQKNPTAFYLCASNPGAIRGYTFGSGTRLTVV.

In the case of this clonotype: One base away lies a much larger clone, so this may be a sequencing read error. The chain carries TRBV7-4 and TRBJ1-1, with D unclear. The length of the CDR3 is 14 residues. CDR1 SGHVT and CDR2 SQSDAQ come from the germline V gene. Here the CDR3 reads CASSLEGKNSEAFF. CDR3 nucleotides: TGTGCCAGCAGCTTAGAAGGGAAGAACTCTGAAGCTTTCTTT.

The J gene is TRBJ1-1, the V gene TRBV19, with a tentative D call TRBD1 (6 bases). The CDR3 has 14 residues. Trimming cost V 10 bases and J 6 bases, with 21 bases left between them. Germline V gene data show CDR1 as LNHDA and CDR2 as SQIVND (reference sequence). CDR3 nucleotide sequence: TGTGCCACCCGGACAGTCCCCCGTCGAGCTGAAGCTTTCTTT. Encoded protein: CATRTVPRRAEAFF.

The sample holds many counts of this clonotype. CDR3 region: CASSLASGTSEQYF. The CDR3 bases are TGTGCCAGCAGTTTAGCTAGCGGGACGAGCGAGCAGTACTTC. The genes are TRBV27 and TRBJ2-7; 9 bases line up with TRBD2. The germline gives CDR1 MNHEY, CDR2 SMNVEV (reference sequence). Trimming removed 2 bases from V and 6 bases from J; junction bases left unmatched: 5. CDR3 length equals 14 residues.

V is TRBV5-1 and J is TRBJ2-7; D gene unclear. This CDR3 is 12 amino acids long. Trimming removed 3 bases from V and 2 bases from J, with 6 bases in between. CDR1 is SGHRS, CDR2 YFSETQ, per germline. Written as DNA, the CDR3 is TGCGCCAGCAGCTCCGAGACCTACGAGCAGTACTTC. It yields the protein CASSSETYEQYF.

In its sample, this clonotype was seen many times. The V call is TRBV7-2, the J call TRBJ1-5; 7 nucleotides match TRBD1. The CDR3 length is 16 residues. Germline V gene sequence: CDR1 SGHTA, CDR2 FQGNSA. Trimming took 5 bases from V and 0 from J; bases not matched to a gene: 7. CDR3 nucleotides: TGTGCCAGCAGCCGGGGACAGAGGAATAGCAATCAGCCCCAGCATTTT. As protein: CASSRGQRNSNQPQHF.